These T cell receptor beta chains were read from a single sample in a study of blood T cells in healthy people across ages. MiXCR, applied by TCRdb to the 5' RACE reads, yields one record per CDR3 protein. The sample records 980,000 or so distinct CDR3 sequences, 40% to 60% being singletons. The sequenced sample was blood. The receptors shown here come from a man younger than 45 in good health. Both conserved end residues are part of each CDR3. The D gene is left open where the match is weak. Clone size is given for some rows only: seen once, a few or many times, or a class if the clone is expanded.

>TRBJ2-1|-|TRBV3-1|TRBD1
TGTGCCAGCAGCCAAGTGCGGGACAGGCGCTACAATGAGCAGTTCTTC
CASSQVRDRRYNEQFF
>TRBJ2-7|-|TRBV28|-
TGTGCCAGCGAAAAAGGGACAAGCTACGAGCAGTACTTC
CASEKGTSYEQYF
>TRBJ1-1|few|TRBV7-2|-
TGTGCCAGCAGCATCAAGGGAGGGGGGACTGAAGCTTTCTTT
CASSIKGGGTEAFF
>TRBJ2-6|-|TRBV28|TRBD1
TGTGCCAGCAGCACAGGGGGCGTACTGCAGACCAACGTCCTGACTTTC
CASSTGGVLQTNVLTF
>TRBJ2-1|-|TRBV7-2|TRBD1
TGTGCCAGCATCAAGGGGGGACAGGGGTTTGGTGAGCAGTTCTTC
CASIKGGQGFGEQFF
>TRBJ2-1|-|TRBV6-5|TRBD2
TGTGCCAGCAGCGTTAGCGGGGAAGTATACAATGAGCAGTTCTTC
CASSVSGEVYNEQFF
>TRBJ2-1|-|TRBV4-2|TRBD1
TGTGCCAGCAGCCAAGAGGGACAGCCCTACAATGAGCAGTTCTTC
CASSQEGQPYNEQFF
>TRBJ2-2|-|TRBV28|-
TGTGCCAGCAGTCCCCGGACAATTAGGAACACCGGGGAGCTGTTTTTT
CASSPRTIRNTGELFF
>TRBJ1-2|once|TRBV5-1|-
TGCGCCAGCAGCTTGGACAACCCTAACTATGGCTACACCTTC
CASSLDNPNYGYTF
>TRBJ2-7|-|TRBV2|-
TGTGCCAGCAGTGGGATGACCGCGGGGTACGAGCAGTACTTC
CASSGMTAGYEQYF
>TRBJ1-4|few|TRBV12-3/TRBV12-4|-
TGTGCCAGCAGTTTGGTTCCCCTCAATGAAAAACTGTTTTTT
CASSLVPLNEKLFF
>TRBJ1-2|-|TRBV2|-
TGTGCCAGCAGTTTGGGGATCGGTGGCTACACCTTC
CASSLGIGGYTF
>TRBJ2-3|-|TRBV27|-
TGTGCCAGCAGCACAACTCGGGACCTAACTAGCACAGATACGCAGTATTTT
CASSTTRDLTSTDTQYF
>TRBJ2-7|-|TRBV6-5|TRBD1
TGTGCCAGCAGTTACGAGGGGGCTGCCGCCCACGAGCAGTACTTC
CASSYEGAAAHEQYF
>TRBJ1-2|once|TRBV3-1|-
TGTGCCAGCAGCCAAGGGCCGGGTAGTGTCTATGGCTACACCTTC
CASSQGPGSVYGYTF
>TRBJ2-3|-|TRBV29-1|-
TGCAGCGTTGGGTACGCGAGGGATACGCAGTATTTT
CSVGYARDTQYF
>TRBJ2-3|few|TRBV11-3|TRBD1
TGTGCCAGCAGCTTAAGGGGGCAGACGGGAGATACGCAGTATTTT
CASSLRGQTGDTQYF
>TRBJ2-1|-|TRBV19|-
TGTGCCAGTAGTACGTGGAATGAGCAGTTCTTC
CASSTWNEQFF
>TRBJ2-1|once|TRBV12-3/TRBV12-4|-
TGTGCCAGCAATGAGGGGCGGGCCTACAATGAGCAGTTCTTC
CASNEGRAYNEQFF
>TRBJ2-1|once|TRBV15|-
TGTGCCACCAGCACTCGGGGCCATAGCTCCTACAATGAGCAGTTCTTC
CATSTRGHSSYNEQFF
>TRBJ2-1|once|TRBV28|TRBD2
TGTGCCAGCAGTTTCTTTTCGGGGGGGACTAACAATGAGCAGTTCTTC
CASSFFSGGTNNEQFF
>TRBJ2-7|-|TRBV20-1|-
TGCAGTGTTAAGGGGAGCCTCCGGAGCTCCTACAATGAGCAGTACTTC
CSVKGSLRSSYNEQYF
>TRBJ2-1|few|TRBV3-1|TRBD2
TGTGCCAGCAGCCAAGATAGTGTACGGGGGGGCTTCGGTGAGCAGTTCTTC
CASSQDSVRGGFGEQFF
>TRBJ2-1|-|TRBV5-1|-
TGCGCCAGCAGCTTGGTACAGGGTCTAATCAATGAGCAGTTCTTC
CASSLVQGLINEQFF
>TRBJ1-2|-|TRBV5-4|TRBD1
TGTGCCACTTTGACAGGGACCGAGGGAATCTATGGCTACACCTTC
CATLTGTEGIYGYTF
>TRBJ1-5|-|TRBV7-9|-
TGTGCCAGCAGTCAAAACAGGGGCAATCAGCCCCAGCATTTT
CASSQNRGNQPQHF
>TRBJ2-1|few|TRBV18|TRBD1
TGTGCCAGCTCGACAGGGGACCGGAGCTCCTACAATGAGCAGTTCTTC
CASSTGDRSSYNEQFF
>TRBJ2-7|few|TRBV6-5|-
TGTGCCAGCAGCTTGGACAGCGAGGCCTCCTACGAGCAGTACTTC
CASSLDSEASYEQYF
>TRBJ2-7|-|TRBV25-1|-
TGTGCCGCGGGTAGGGGGTACGAGCAGTACTTC
CAAGRGYEQYF
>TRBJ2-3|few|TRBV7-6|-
TGTGCCAGCAGCCCCCGCCTAGCCGACTTTACAGATACGCAGTATTTT
CASSPRLADFTDTQYF
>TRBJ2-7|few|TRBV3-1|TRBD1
TGTGCCAGCAGCGAAAGTAAAGGGGGCGCGAATGGGTACGAGCAGTACTTC
CASSESKGGANGYEQYF
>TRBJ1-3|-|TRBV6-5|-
TGTGCCAGCAGAGCGGGCTACTCTGGAAACACCATATATTTT
CASRAGYSGNTIYF
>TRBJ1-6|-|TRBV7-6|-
TGTGCCAGCAGCTTCAGGGCTTCTTCACCCCTCCACTTT
CASSFRASSPLHF
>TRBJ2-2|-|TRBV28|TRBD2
TGTGCCAGCAGTTTTATGGCGGGAGCCCTCTGGGCCGGGGAGCTGTTTTTT
CASSFMAGALWAGELFF
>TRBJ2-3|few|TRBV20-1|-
TGCAGTGCTAGTGCCGGGACGTCGAGCACAGATACGCAGTATTTT
CSASAGTSSTDTQYF
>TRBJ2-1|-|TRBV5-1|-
TGCGCCAGCAGCTTAGATGTCGGTGAGCAGTTCTTC
CASSLDVGEQFF